This TCR beta chain was sequenced during a study of OX40 agonist ivuxolimab in advanced cancers. Across the study: All patients had ivuxolimab intravenously every 2 weeks at 0.01 to 10 mg/kg. General observations from the study: Which antigen the expanded peripheral T cells recognized is unknown. The study found among the lowest clonal expansion in partial responders at 0.1-3.0 mg/kg.

Assay: immunoSEQ multiplex PCR; the TCRdb copy retains only in-frame clones and omits some. The sample lists approximately 90,000 clones; roughly 89% were seen once. Blood was sampled at baseline, cycle 4 day 1, and cycle 7 day 1. The germline V gene encodes CDR1 MDHEN and CDR2 SYDVKM. This CDR3 region has 14 residues. The ends were cut back, 3 bases at V and 10 bases at J, with 13 bases in the middle. Concerning this clone: The antigen is not known.

Sequencing used CD4+ or CD8+ T cells sorted from blood, obtained in a trial of the OX40 agonist ivuxolimab. The chain combines TRBV28 with TRBJ1-6; D is possibly TRBD1 (5 bases). The origin of this receptor is an adult with an advanced solid tumor such as melanoma, head and neck, liver or kidney cancer. This CDR3 is CASSLPQGLSPLHF. In nucleotides, the CDR3 is TGTGCCAGCAGTTTGCCCCAGGGACTGTCACCCCTCCACTTT.